The sequence of this T cell receptor beta chain was determined in a study of OX40 agonist ivuxolimab in advanced cancers. About the research overall: Those enrolled were approximately 83% male, with a mean age of roughly 62 years and ages from about 20 to 80. Study-level results: Some nonresponders also had low normalized T-cell clonal expansion. Doses of 0.1 to 3.0 mg/kg were accompanied by clonal expansion of CD4+ and CD8+ blood T cells by week 6. Expansion of clones was among the lowest in partial responders at 0.1-3.0 mg/kg.

As to this clone: Its antigen is unknown.

Generated by immunoSEQ multiplex PCR, the TCRdb table keeps only in-frame clones and is missing some. The repertoire has tens of thousands of clones, 88% of them found once; the top ten carry more than 15%. The V gene's germline CDR1 is WNHNN and CDR2 SYGVQD (reference sequence). With V trimmed by 6 bases and J by 2 bases, 3 bases remained unmatched. The CDR3 covers 16 residues. The chain carries TRBV10-1 and TRBJ2-1; TRBD2 aligns across 14 bases. This TCR came from an adult with an advanced solid tumor such as melanoma, head and neck, liver or kidney cancer. The input for sequencing was CD4+ or CD8+ T cells sorted from blood, taken in a trial of the OX40 agonist ivuxolimab. Here the CDR3 DNA reads TGCGCCAGCAGCCCGGGACTAGCGGGGGCCTACAATGAGCAGTTCTTC. Translating it yields CASSPGLAGAYNEQFF.